The rows below give T cell receptor beta chains drawn from one sample of a study of PD-1 blockade in classical Hodgkin lymphoma. Assay used: immunoSEQ multiplex PCR; TCRdb lists only in-frame clones, some missing. Of around 40,000 clones in the sample, 78% are singletons; the top ten hold 10% to 15%. Sequenced material: peripheral blood mononuclear cells (PBMCs), taken at baseline. Every receptor here comes from a human donor with classical Hodgkin lymphoma. CDR3s include the opening cysteine and the closing phenylalanine or tryptophan. The D gene is left open where the match is weak. Not every row has a clone size; where given, it reads once, few, many or a size class.

14 | - | - | TRBJ1-3 | TRBV9 | CASSGRNSGNTIYF | TGTGCCAGCAGCGGTCGTAACTCTGGAAACACCATATATTTT
15 | few | TRBD1 | TRBJ2-1 | TRBV18 | CASSPTGGVYNEQFF | TGTGCCAGCTCACCGACAGGGGGTGTCTACAATGAGCAGTTCTTC
14 | - | - | TRBJ2-5 | TRBV11-2 | CASSLDSWGETQYF | TGTGCCAGCAGCCTGGATAGCTGGGGAGAGACCCAGTACTTC
15 | - | TRBD2 | TRBJ2-7 | TRBV5-1 | CASSLDGGASYEQYF | TGCGCCAGCAGCTTGGACGGGGGGGCCTCCTACGAGCAGTACTTC
17 | - | - | TRBJ2-2 | TRBV5-4 | CASSSLHGTRGRGELFF | TGTGCCAGCAGCTCGCTCCATGGGACTAGGGGGCGCGGGGAGCTGTTTTTT
14 | - | - | TRBJ2-2 | TRBV4-3 | CASSPLGGTGELFF | TGCGCCAGCAGTCCATTAGGGGGCACCGGGGAGCTGTTTTTT
16 | - | - | TRBJ1-4 | TRBV4-3 | CASSQEGNLGGEKLFF | TGCGCCAGCAGCCAAGAAGGGAACCTAGGGGGTGAAAAACTGTTTTTT
14 | - | - | TRBJ2-5 | TRBV5-1 | CASSLWTAQETQYF | TGCGCCAGCAGCTTGTGGACGGCTCAAGAGACCCAGTACTTC
15 | - | TRBD2 | TRBJ2-3 | TRBV7-8 | CASSPGLAPADTQYF | TGTGCCAGCAGCCCGGGACTAGCGCCAGCAGATACGCAGTATTTT
13 | - | - | TRBJ2-7 | TRBV19 | CASSYKGGYEQYF | TGTGCCAGTAGTTATAAGGGGGGCTACGAGCAGTACTTC
16 | few | TRBD1 | TRBJ1-4 | TRBV5-6 | CASNSGTGNYFEKLFF | TGTGCCAGCAACTCCGGGACAGGCAACTATTTTGAAAAACTGTTTTTT
12 | few | - | TRBJ2-1 | TRBV7-2 | CASSPMVGEQFF | TGTGCCAGCAGTCCAATGGTGGGTGAGCAGTTCTTC
14 | medium-sized | - | TRBJ1-1 | TRBV23-1 | CASSLHPGYTEAFF | TGCGCCAGCAGTCTCCATCCAGGGTACACTGAAGCTTTCTTT
15 | - | - | TRBJ1-1 | TRBV11-3 | CASSTSGETNTEAFF | TGTGCCAGCAGCACCTCAGGGGAAACGAACACTGAAGCTTTCTTT
15 | - | TRBD1 | TRBJ2-3 | TRBV6-6 | CASSPRDRVWDTQYF | TGTGCCAGCAGTCCCCGGGACAGGGTTTGGGATACGCAGTATTTT
15 | - | - | TRBJ1-1 | TRBV18 | CASSPPGGMNTEAFF | TGTGCCAGCTCACCGCCGGGGGGAATGAACACTGAAGCTTTCTTT
13 | - | - | TRBJ2-5 | TRBV4-3 | CASSQGLNGAQYF | TGCGCCAGCAGCCAAGGGCTGAATGGGGCCCAGTACTTC
11 | once | - | TRBJ2-1 | TRBV4-2 | CASSRENEQFF | TGTGCCAGCAGCCGGGAAAATGAGCAGTTCTTC
13 | - | - | TRBJ1-2 | TRBV4-3 | CASSQDGEGGYTF | TGCGCCAGCAGCCAAGACGGGGAGGGTGGCTACACCTTC
15 | - | - | TRBJ2-6 | TRBV7-2 | CASSTDASGANVLTF | TGTGCCAGCAGCACTGACGCCTCTGGGGCCAACGTCCTGACTTTC
15 | few | TRBD1 | TRBJ2-1 | TRBV11-2 | CASSLVGGAYNEQFF | TGTGCCAGCAGCTTGGTAGGGGGCGCCTACAATGAGCAGTTCTTC
14 | few | - | TRBJ2-3 | TRBV11-2 | CASSQGPGTDTQYF | TGCGCCAGCAGCCAAGGACCAGGCACAGATACGCAGTATTTT
17 | once | - | TRBJ1-4 | TRBV7-9 | CASSLAVDWEANEKLFF | TGTGCCAGCAGCTTAGCGGTAGACTGGGAAGCTAATGAAAAACTGTTTTTT
15 | - | TRBD1 | TRBJ2-7 | TRBV7-9 | CASSPGQGALHEQYF | TGTGCCAGCAGCCCCGGACAGGGAGCTCTCCACGAGCAGTACTTC
12 | few | - | TRBJ2-3 | TRBV4-2 | CASSREGDTQYF | TGTGCCAGCAGCCGAGAGGGAGATACGCAGTATTTT
16 | - | - | TRBJ2-1 | TRBV4-1 | CASSQDPRDGAREQFF | TGCGCCAGCAGCCAAGATCCCCGGGACGGGGCGCGTGAGCAGTTCTTC
14 | - | TRBD2 | TRBJ2-3 | TRBV11-2 | CASSLLAGADTQYF | TGTGCCAGCAGCTTACTAGCGGGGGCAGATACGCAGTATTTT
15 | - | TRBD1 | TRBJ2-3 | TRBV19 | CASSMGTAITDTQYF | TGTGCCAGTAGTATGGGGACAGCCATCACAGATACGCAGTATTTT
18 | once | TRBD2 | TRBJ2-3 | TRBV25-1 | CASSESRSGGASTDTQYF | TGTGCCAGCAGTGAATCTCGGAGCGGGGGGGCCTCGACAGATACGCAGTATTTT
13 | - | - | TRBJ2-6 | TRBV2 | CASFSSGANVLTF | TGTGCCAGCTTCTCCTCTGGGGCCAACGTCCTGACTTTC
14 | - | - | TRBJ2-2 | TRBV12-2 | CASRSNSYTGELFF | TGTGCAAGTCGCTCCAACTCTTACACCGGGGAGCTGTTTTTT
15 | - | TRBD1 | TRBJ1-4 | TRBV6-1 | CASSLDRGQNEKLFF | TGTGCCAGCAGTCTGGACAGGGGGCAGAATGAAAAACTGTTTTTT
18 | - | - | TRBJ1-1 | TRBV14 | CASSQLPRDFPGNTEAFF | TGTGCCAGCAGCCAGCTACCTCGAGATTTCCCGGGGAACACTGAAGCTTTCTTT
14 | few | - | TRBJ1-5 | TRBV6-6 | CAGGTDYSNQPQHF | TGTGCCGGAGGGACGGACTATAGCAATCAGCCCCAGCATTTT
15 | - | - | TRBJ1-3 | TRBV5-4 | CASTADLGSGNTIYF | TGTGCCAGCACCGCCGATTTAGGGTCTGGAAACACCATATATTTT
16 | - | - | TRBJ1-4 | TRBV11-2 | CASSPLEALRHEKLFF | TGTGCCAGCAGCCCCCTAGAGGCATTGAGGCATGAAAAACTGTTTTTT
15 | - | - | TRBJ2-7 | TRBV6-5 | CASSYSYRAAYEQYF | TGTGCCAGCAGTTACTCATACAGGGCCGCCTACGAGCAGTACTTC
13 | - | - | TRBJ1-2 | TRBV29-1 | CSGSPRGGDGYTF | TGCAGCGGGAGCCCGAGGGGAGGAGACGGCTACACCTTC
15 | - | TRBD1 | TRBJ2-7 | TRBV4-3 | CASSQAWTGKYEQYF | TGCGCCAGCAGCCAAGCCTGGACAGGGAAATACGAGCAGTACTTC
16 | once | - | TRBJ2-1 | TRBV7-3 | CASSLVDASDGDEQFF | TGTGCCAGCAGCTTAGTAGATGCTAGCGACGGGGATGAGCAGTTCTTC